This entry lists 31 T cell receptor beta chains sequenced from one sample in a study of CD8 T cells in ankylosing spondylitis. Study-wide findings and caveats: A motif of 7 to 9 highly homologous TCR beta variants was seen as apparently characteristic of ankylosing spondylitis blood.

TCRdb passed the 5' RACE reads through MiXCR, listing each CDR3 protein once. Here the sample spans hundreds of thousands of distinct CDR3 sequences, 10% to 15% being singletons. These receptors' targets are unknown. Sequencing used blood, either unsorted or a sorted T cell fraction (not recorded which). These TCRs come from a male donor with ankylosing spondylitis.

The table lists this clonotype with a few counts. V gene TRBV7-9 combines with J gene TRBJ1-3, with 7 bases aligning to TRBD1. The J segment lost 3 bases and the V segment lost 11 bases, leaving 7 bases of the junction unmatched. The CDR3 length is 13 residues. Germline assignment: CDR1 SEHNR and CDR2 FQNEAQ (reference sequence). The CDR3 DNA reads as TGTGCCGGCCAGACAGGGTTTGGAAACACCATATATTTT. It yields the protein CAGQTGFGNTIYF.

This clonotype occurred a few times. Here the CDR3 DNA reads TGTGCCACCAGCAGAGGATCCCCTAACACTGAAGCTTTCTTT. Encoded protein: CATSRGSPNTEAFF. The J gene is TRBJ1-1, the V gene TRBV15; unclear D gene. The germline V gene has CDR1 LNHNV and CDR2 YYDKDF (reference sequence). Trimming left V 1 base short and J 2 bases short, with 8 bases between. The CDR3 is made up of 14 amino acids. Supplemented by reference TRBV15 and TRBJ1-1, the full variable domain reads DAMVIQNPRYQVTQFGKPVTLSCSQTLNHNVMYWYQQKSSQAPKLLFHYYDKDFNNEADTPDNFQSRRPNTSFCFLDIRSPGLGDTAMYLCATSRGSPNTEAFFGQGTRLTVV.

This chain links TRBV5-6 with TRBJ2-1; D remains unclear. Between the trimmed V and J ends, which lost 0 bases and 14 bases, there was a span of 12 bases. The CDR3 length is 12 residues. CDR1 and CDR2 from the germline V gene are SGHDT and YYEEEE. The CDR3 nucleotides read TGTGCCAGCAGCTTGGAGGGCGAGCTAGAGTTCTTC. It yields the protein CASSLEGELEFF.

The CDR3 sequence: CASGYPAGDTQYF. The CDR3 DNA sequence: TGTGCCAGCGGGTATCCCGCGGGGGATACGCAGTATTTT. This chain links TRBV2 with TRBJ2-3, with a weak D call TRBD2 (6 bases). Germline values: CDR1 SNHLY, CDR2 FYNNEI. This CDR3 spans 13 amino acids. The ends were cut back, 8 bases at V and 6 bases at J, with 15 bases in the middle.

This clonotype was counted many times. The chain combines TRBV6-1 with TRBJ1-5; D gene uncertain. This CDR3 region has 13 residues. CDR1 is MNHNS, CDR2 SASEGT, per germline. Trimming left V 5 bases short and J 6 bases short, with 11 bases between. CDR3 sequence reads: CASSSQEGQPQHF. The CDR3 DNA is TGTGCCAGCAGTAGTCAAGAGGGTCAGCCCCAGCATTTT.

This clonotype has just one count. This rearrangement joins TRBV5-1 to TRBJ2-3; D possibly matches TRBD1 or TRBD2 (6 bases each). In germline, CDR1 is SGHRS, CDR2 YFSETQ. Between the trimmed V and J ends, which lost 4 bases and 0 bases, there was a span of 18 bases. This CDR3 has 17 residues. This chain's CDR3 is CASSPEPQGTSTDTQYF. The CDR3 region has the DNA TGCGCCAGCAGCCCAGAGCCTCAGGGGACTAGCACAGATACGCAGTATTTT.

In nucleotides, the CDR3 is TGTGCCAGCAGCCGACTAACCAGGGTCAATGAGCAGTTCTTC. It yields the protein CASSRLTRVNEQFF. This sequence joins TRBV7-2 and TRBJ2-1; D is tentatively TRBD1 or TRBD2 (5 bases each). Trimming stripped 5 bases from V and 6 bases from J, with 14 bases between. The CDR3 spans 14 residues. Germline V lookup: CDR1 SGHTA, CDR2 FQGNSA.

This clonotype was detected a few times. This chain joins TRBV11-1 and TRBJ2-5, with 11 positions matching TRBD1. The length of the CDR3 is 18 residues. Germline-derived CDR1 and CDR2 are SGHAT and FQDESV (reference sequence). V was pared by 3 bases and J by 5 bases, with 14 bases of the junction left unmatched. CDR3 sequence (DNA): TGTGCCAGCAGCTTGAGTCGAACCGGGACAGGGGGTCAGGAGACCCAGTACTTC. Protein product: CASSLSRTGTGGQETQYF.

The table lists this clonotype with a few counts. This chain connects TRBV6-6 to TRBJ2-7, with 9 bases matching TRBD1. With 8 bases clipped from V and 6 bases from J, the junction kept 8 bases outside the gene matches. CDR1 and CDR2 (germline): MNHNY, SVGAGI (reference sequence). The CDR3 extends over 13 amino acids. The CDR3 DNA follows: TGTGCCAGCTTGCCACAGGGGGCGAGCGAGCAGTACTTC. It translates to CASLPQGASEQYF.

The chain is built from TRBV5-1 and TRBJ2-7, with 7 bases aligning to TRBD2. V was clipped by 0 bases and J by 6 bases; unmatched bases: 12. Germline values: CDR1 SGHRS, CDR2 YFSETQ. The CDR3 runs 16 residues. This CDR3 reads CASSLGDFAGESEQYF. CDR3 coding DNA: TGCGCCAGCAGCTTGGGGGATTTTGCGGGAGAAAGCGAGCAGTACTTC. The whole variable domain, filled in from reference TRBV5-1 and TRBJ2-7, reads KAGVTQTPRYLIKTRGQQVTLSCSPISGHRSVSWYQQTPGQGLQFLFEYFSETQRNKGNFPGRFSGRQFSNSRSEMNVSTLELGDSALYLCASSLGDFAGESEQYFGPGTRLTVT.

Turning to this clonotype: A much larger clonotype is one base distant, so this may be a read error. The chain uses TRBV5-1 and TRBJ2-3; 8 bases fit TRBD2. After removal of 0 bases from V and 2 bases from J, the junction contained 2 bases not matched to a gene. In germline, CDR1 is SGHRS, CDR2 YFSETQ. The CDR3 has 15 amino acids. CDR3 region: CASSLVSGNTDTQYF. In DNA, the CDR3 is TGCGCCAGCAGCTTGGTTAGCGGGAACACAGATACGCAGTATTTT.

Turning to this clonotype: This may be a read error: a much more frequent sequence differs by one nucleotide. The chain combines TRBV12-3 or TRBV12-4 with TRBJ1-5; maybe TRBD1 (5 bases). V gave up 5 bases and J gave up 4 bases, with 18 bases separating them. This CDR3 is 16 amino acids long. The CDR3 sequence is CASSPGTADRNQPQHF. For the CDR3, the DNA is TGTGCCAGCAGTCCAGGGACGGCAGACCGTAATCAGCCCCAGCATTTT.

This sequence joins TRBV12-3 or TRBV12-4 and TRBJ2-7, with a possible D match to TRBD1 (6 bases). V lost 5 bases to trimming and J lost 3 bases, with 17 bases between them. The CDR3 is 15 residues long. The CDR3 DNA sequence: TGTGCCAGCAGTCCAACTGCCGGGACACGCTACGAGCAGTACTTC. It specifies CASSPTAGTRYEQYF.

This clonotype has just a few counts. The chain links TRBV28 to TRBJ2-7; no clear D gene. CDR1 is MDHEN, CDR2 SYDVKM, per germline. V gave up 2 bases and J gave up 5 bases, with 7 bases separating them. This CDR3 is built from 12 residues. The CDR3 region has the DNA TGTGCCAGCAGTTTACAGGCCCACGAGCAGTACTTC. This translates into CASSLQAHEQYF. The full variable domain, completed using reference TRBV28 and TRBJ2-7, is DVKVTQSSRYLVKRTGEKVFLECVQDMDHENMFWYRQDPGLGLRLIYFSYDVKMKEKGDIPEGYSVSREKKERFSLILESASTNQTSMYLCASSLQAHEQYFGPGTRLTVT.

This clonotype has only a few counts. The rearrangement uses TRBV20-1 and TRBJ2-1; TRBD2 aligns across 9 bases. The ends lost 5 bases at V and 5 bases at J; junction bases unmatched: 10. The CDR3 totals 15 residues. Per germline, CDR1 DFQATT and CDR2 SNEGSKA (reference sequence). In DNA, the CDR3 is TGCAGTGCTTCTCGCCGGACTAGCGTCGACAATGAGCAGTTCTTC. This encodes CSASRRTSVDNEQFF.

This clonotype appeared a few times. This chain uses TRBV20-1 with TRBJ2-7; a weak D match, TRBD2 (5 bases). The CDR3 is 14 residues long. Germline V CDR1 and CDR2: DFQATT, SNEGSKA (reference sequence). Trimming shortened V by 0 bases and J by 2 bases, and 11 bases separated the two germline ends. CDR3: CSARDARGAYEQYF. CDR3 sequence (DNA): TGCAGTGCTAGAGATGCACGGGGAGCCTACGAGCAGTACTTC.

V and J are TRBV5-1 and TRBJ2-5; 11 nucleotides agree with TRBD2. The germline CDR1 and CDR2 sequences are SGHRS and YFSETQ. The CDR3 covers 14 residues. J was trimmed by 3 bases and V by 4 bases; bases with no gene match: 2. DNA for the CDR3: TGCGCCAGCAGCCCGACTAGCGGGAAAGAGACCCAGTACTTC. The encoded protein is CASSPTSGKETQYF.

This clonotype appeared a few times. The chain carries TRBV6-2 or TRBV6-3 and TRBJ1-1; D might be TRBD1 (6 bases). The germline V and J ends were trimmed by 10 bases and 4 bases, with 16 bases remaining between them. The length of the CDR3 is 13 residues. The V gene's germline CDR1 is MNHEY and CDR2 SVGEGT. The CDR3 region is CATEQGGITEAFF. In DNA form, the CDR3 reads TGTGCCACCGAACAGGGTGGTATCACTGAAGCTTTCTTT.

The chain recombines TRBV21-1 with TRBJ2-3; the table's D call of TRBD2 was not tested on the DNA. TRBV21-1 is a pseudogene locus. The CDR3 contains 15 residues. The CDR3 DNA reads TGTGCCAGCAGCAACTCGTCGGGCCGAGCAGATACGCAGTATTTT. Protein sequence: CASSNSSGRADTQYF.

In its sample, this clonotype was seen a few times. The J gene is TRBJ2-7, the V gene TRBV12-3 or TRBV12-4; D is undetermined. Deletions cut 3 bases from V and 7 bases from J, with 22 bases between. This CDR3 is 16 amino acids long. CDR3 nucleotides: TGTGCCAGCAGTTTCCCCGGTTATTGGGGTCGGTCGGAGCAGTACTTC. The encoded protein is CASSFPGYWGRSEQYF.

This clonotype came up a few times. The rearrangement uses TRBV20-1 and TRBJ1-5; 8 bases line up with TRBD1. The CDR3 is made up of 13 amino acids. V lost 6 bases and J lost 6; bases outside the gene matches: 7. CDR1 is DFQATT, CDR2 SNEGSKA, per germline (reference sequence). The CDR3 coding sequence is TGCAGTGCCAAGGACAGGGAGGGTCAGCCCCAGCATTTT. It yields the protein CSAKDREGQPQHF.

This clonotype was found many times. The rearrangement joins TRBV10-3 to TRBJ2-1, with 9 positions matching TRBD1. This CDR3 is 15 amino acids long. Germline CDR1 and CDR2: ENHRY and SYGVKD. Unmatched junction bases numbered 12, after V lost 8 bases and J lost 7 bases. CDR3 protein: CAIHTGTGKSNEQFF. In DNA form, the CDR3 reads TGTGCCATCCACACCGGGACAGGGAAGTCTAATGAGCAGTTCTTC.

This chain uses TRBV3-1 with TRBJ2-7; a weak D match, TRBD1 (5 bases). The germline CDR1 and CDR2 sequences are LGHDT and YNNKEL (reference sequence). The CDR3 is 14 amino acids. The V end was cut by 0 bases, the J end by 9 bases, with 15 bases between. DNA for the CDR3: TGTGCCAGCAGCCAAGACCTTATTGAGCAGGGGCAGTACTTC. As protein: CASSQDLIEQGQYF.

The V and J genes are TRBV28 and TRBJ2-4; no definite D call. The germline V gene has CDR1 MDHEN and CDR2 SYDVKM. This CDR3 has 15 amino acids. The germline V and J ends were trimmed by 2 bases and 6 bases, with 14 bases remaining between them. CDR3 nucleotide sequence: TGTGCCAGCAGTTTACCCCCCGGGTTATCAAACATTCAGTACTTC. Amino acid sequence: CASSLPPGLSNIQYF.

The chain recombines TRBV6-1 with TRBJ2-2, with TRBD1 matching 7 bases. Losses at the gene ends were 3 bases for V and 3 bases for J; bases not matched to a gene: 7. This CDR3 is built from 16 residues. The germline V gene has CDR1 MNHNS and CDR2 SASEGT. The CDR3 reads CASSEIQGLYTGELFF. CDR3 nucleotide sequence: TGTGCCAGCAGTGAGATACAGGGGCTGTACACCGGGGAGCTGTTTTTT.

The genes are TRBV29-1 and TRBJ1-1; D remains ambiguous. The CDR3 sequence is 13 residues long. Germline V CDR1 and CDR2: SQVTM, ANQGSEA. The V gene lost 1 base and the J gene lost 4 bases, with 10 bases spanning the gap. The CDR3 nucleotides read TGCAGCGTTGAAGGGGAGGTTTTCACTGAAGCTTTCTTT. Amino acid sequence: CSVEGEVFTEAFF.

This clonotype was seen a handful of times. The CDR3 sequence is CASSFGPGTGNTIYF. The CDR3 region has the DNA TGTGCCAGCAGCTTCGGTCCGGGAACTGGAAACACCATATATTTT. The chain combines TRBV7-2 with TRBJ1-3; D gene uncertain. V was cut by 3 bases and J by 2 bases, with 11 bases left in between. The CDR3 totals 15 residues. Germline V gene data show CDR1 as SGHTA and CDR2 as FQGNSA.

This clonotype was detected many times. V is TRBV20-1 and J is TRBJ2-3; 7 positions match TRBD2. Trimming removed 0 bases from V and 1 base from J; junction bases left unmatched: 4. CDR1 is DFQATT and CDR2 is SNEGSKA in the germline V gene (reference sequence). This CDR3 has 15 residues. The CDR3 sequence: CSARDWSGGTDTQYF. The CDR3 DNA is TGCAGTGCTAGAGATTGGAGCGGGGGCACAGATACGCAGTATTTT.

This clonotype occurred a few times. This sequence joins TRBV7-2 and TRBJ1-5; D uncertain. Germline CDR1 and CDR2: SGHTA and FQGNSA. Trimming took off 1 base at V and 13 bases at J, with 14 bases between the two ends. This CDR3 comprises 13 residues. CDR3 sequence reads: CASSLEAPGLQHF. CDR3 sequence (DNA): TGTGCCAGCAGCTTAGAGGCCCCCGGCCTACAGCATTTT.

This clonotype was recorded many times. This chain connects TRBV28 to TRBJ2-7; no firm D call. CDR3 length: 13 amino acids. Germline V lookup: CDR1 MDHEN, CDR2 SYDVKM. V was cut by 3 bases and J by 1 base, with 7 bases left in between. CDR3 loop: CASSLPASYEQYF. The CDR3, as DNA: TGTGCCAGCAGTTTGCCGGCTTCCTACGAGCAGTACTTC.

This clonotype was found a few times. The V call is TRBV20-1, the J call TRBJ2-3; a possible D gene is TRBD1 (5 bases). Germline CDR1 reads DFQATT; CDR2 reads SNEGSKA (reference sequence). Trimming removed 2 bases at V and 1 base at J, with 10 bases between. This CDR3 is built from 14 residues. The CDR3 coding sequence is TGCAGTGCTAGACAGGGATTGGGCACAGATACGCAGTATTTT. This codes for CSARQGLGTDTQYF.